This T cell receptor (beta chain) was sequenced in a study of T cell changes during pregnancy in multiple sclerosis. CDR1 and CDR2 (germline): MDHEN, SYDVKM. The V and J ends lost 6 bases and 4 bases respectively, with 18 bases between them. The CDR3 has 16 amino acids. The sample holds one count of this clone. Clones were sequenced by immunoSEQ multiplex PCR, and TCRdb holds only the in-frame ones, with some missing. The sample includes 55,000 to 65,000 clones, around 90% seen only once; the top ten take approximately 1.4%. The source material was peripheral blood, sampled in the second trimester of pregnancy. This clonotype was obtained from a female donor with multiple sclerosis, enrolled in a pregnancy study. V is TRBV28 and J is TRBJ1-4; D is perhaps TRBD1 (5 bases). The CDR3 coding sequence is TGTGCCAGCAGCCTGGAACCGGGACTCAATAATGAAAAACTGTTTTTT. Its protein product is CASSLEPGLNNEKLFF. Variable domain in full (rest from reference TRBV28 and TRBJ1-4): DVKVTQSSRYLVKRTGEKVFLECVQDMDHENMFWYRQDPGLGLRLIYFSYDVKMKEKGDIPEGYSVSREKKERFSLILESASTNQTSMYLCASSLEPGLNNEKLFFGSGTQLSVL.